The 9 T cell receptor beta chains listed next were all sequenced from one sample in a study of shared clonotypes between healthy human individuals. Clones were sequenced by immunoSEQ multiplex PCR, and TCRdb holds only the in-frame ones, with some missing. The table shows about 2 million clones, with around 95% occurring only once. Sequencing was done on a sample of naive CD4+ T cells sorted from blood. As to subset: CD45RA+ positively selected. Receptors were obtained from a man in his late teens or twenties in good health.

V and J are TRBV7-9 and TRBJ2-6; D not resolved. The germline gives CDR1 SEHNR, CDR2 FQNEAQ (reference sequence). CDR3 length: 18 amino acids. Trimming removed 3 bases from V and 1 base from J, with 16 bases in between. Written as DNA, the CDR3 is TGTGCCAGCAGCTTTTTGGGCAGGCCTTGGTCTGGGGCCAACGTCCTGACTTTC. It codes for CASSFLGRPWSGANVLTF.

The J gene is TRBJ2-3, the V gene TRBV18; D is tentatively TRBD1 or TRBD2 (5 bases each). V gave up 4 bases and J gave up 2 bases, with 16 bases separating them. The CDR3 spans 16 residues. From germline, CDR1 is KGHSH and CDR2 LQKENI. CDR3 DNA: TGTGCCAGCTCACTATTTTCAGGGAGCTCCACAGATACGCAGTATTTT. Translated, it gives CASSLFSGSSTDTQYF.

The J gene is TRBJ2-1, the V gene TRBV4-2; either TRBD1 or TRBD2 may supply D (5 bases each). The germline V gene encodes CDR1 LGHNA and CDR2 YNFKEQ. Between the trimmed V and J ends, which lost 3 bases and 0 bases, there was a span of 15 bases. The CDR3 covers 17 residues. The CDR3 bases are TGTGCCAGCAGCCAGGGGGACCGGGGCAGCTCCTACAATGAGCAGTTCTTC. Protein: CASSQGDRGSSYNEQFF.

The chain is built from TRBV5-1 and TRBJ2-7; maybe TRBD2 (6 bases). The CDR3 length is 15 residues. The V and J ends lost 4 bases and 0 bases respectively, with 14 bases between them. Germline CDR1 and CDR2: SGHRS and YFSETQ. CDR3: CASSDGTHSSYEQYF. The CDR3, as DNA: TGCGCCAGCAGCGACGGGACTCATAGCTCCTACGAGCAGTACTTC.

This clone occurred once. The V call is TRBV5-6, the J call TRBJ1-6; D remains unclear. This CDR3 is built from 17 residues. Trimming removed 1 base from V and 3 bases from J, with 14 bases in between. Germline CDR1 is SGHDT and CDR2 is YYEEEE. Here the CDR3 DNA reads TGTGCCAGCAGCTTGTATGCGGGGAGAGGCTATAATTCACCCCTCCACTTT. Amino acids: CASSLYAGRGYNSPLHF.

CDR3 region: CASSPQGAGSTEAFF. CDR3 coding DNA: TGTGCCAGCAGTCCCCAGGGGGCGGGAAGCACTGAAGCTTTCTTT. This chain joins TRBV28 and TRBJ1-1; 8 bases fit TRBD1. The V gene end was trimmed by 5 bases and the J gene end by 4 bases; junction bases not matched to a gene: 9. Germline V lookup: CDR1 MDHEN, CDR2 SYDVKM. The CDR3 length is 15 residues.

The chain recombines TRBV28 with TRBJ2-1; 13 bases agree with TRBD2. V was clipped by 5 bases and J by 3 bases; unmatched bases: 4. The CDR3 is 16 residues long. Germline V gene lookup returns CDR1 MDHEN and CDR2 SYDVKM. CDR3 residues: CASSRTSGGLYNEQFF. The CDR3 nucleotides are TGTGCCAGCAGTCGGACTAGCGGGGGCCTCTACAATGAGCAGTTCTTC.

The rearrangement links TRBV21-1 to TRBJ1-1. TRBV21-1 is labeled a pseudogene. This CDR3 contains 13 residues. The CDR3 coding sequence is TGTGCCAGCAGCGAGGGGCCCCCCGAACGGGCTTTCTTT. Protein sequence: CASSEGPPERAFF.

The chain joins TRBV7-2 to TRBJ2-7; the D gene is possibly TRBD1 (7 bases). The CDR3 sequence is 16 residues long. Trimming pared 5 bases from V and 3 bases from J, leaving 20 bases between. Germline CDR1 is SGHTA and CDR2 is FQGNSA. CDR3 residues: CASSPPNRGLHYEQYF. The CDR3 DNA reads TGTGCCAGCAGCCCCCCTAACAGGGGACTTCACTACGAGCAGTACTTC.